This T cell receptor (beta chain) was sequenced in a study of T-cell reconstitution after alpha-beta-depleted transplantation in children. In the case of this clonotype: Its antigen remains unidentified.

Study observations and caveats: Reportedly, alpha-beta T cells present about two months post-transplant originated from several hundred expanded clones of graft origin. At the one-year point after transplant, T-cell counts and TCRbeta diversity were found to come mostly from T cells that had been newly produced. Recipient T cells and thymic progenitors that survived were the source of the high TCRbeta diversity seen at day 60 in some patients.

Germline CDR1 and CDR2: MNHEY and SVGAGI. V gave up 2 bases and J gave up 4 bases; unmatched junction bases: 5. This CDR3 spans 15 amino acids. Unique molecular identifiers were used to barcode this TCRbeta library. Each CDR3 protein gets one entry after TCRdb re-called the PCR reads with MiXCR. The data hold about 980,000 distinct CDR3 sequences, with roughly 29% observed a single time. The starting material was PBMCs, mostly from graft donor cells, obtained 360 days after TCRalphabeta/CD19-depleted stem cell transplant. The source of this sequence is a boy in the first two years of life who had a stem cell transplant for SCID, so the T cells may come from the graft donor. The chain combines TRBV6-5 with TRBJ1-2; 9 bases fit TRBD1. CDR3 sequence: CASSYPGQGIYGYTF. In DNA, the CDR3 is TGTGCCAGCAGTTACCCCGGACAGGGGATCTATGGCTACACCTTC.